This TCR beta chain appears in the sequencing data of a study of T cell changes during pregnancy in multiple sclerosis. Generated by immunoSEQ multiplex PCR, the TCRdb table keeps only in-frame clones and is missing some. The sample includes about 40,000 clones, 70% to 90% of them seen just once. This clone was detected once. Looked up from germline, CDR1 is SGHKS and CDR2 is YYEKEE (reference sequence). V was cut by 0 bases and J by 4 bases, with 18 bases left in between. This CDR3 spans 17 amino acids. The sequence derives from a female donor with multiple sclerosis, enrolled in a pregnancy study. Sequencing was performed on CD4+ T cells from peripheral blood mononuclear cells, taken after pregnancy. The chain is built from TRBV5-5 and TRBJ2-3, with D possibly being TRBD2 (6 bases). CDR3 sequence: CASSLARRVSVADTQYF. The CDR3 DNA follows: TGTGCCAGCAGCTTGGCCAGGAGGGTTAGTGTCGCAGATACGCAGTATTTT.